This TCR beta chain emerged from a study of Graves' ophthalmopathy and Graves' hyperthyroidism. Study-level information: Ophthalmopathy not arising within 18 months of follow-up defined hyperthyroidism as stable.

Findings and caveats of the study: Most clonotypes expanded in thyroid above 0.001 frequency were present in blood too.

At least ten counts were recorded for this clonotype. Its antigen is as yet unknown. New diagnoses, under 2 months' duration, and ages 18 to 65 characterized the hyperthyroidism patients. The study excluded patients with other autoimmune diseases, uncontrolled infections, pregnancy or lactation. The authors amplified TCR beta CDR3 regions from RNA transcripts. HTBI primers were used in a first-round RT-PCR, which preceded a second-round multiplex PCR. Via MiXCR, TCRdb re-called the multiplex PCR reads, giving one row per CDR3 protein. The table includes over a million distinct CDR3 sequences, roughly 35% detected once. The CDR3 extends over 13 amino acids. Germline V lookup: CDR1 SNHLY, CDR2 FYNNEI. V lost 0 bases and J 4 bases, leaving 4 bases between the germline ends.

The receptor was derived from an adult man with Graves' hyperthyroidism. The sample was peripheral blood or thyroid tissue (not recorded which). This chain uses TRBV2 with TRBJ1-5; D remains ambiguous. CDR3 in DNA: TGTGCCAGCAGTGAAGCGGAAAATCAGCCCCAGCATTTT. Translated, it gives CASSEAENQPQHF. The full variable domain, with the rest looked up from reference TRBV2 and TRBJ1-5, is EPEVTQTPSHQVTQMGQEVILRCVPISNHLYFYWYRQILGQKVEFLVSFYNNEISEKSEIFDDQFSVERPDGSNFTLKIRSTKLEDSAMYFCASSEAENQPQHFGDGTRLSIL.